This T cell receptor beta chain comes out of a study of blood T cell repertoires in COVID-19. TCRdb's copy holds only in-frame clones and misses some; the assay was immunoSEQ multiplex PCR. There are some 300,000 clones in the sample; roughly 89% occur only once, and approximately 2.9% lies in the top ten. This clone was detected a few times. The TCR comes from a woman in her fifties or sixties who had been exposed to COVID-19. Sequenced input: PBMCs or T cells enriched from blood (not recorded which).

The CDR3 DNA sequence: TGTGCCAGCACGCGGGGGGGCCCGGAGACCCAGTACTTC. This translates into CASTRGGPETQYF. The rearrangement links TRBV7-9 to TRBJ2-5; 9 bases agree with TRBD2. The length of the CDR3 is 13 residues. Per the germline V gene, CDR1 is SEHNR and CDR2 is FQNEAQ (reference sequence). V was pared by 7 bases and J by 5 bases, with 5 bases of the junction left unmatched.